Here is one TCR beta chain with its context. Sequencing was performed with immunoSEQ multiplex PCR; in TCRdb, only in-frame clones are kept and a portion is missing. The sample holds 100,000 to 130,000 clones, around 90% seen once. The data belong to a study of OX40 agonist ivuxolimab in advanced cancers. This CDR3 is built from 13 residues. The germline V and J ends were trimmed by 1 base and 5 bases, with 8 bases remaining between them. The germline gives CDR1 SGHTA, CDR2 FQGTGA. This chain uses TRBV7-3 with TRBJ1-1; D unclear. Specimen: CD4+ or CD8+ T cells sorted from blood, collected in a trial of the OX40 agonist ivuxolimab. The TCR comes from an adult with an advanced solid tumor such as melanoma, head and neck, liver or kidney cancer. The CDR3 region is CASSLRGMTEAFF. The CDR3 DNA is TGTGCCAGCAGCTTAAGGGGAATGACTGAAGCTTTCTTT. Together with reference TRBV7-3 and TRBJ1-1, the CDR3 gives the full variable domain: GAGVSQTPSNKVTEKGKYVELRCDPISGHTALYWYRQSLGQGPEFLIYFQGTGAADDSGLPNDRFFAVRPEGSVSTLKIQRTERGDSAVYLCASSLRGMTEAFFGQGTRLTVV.